This TCR beta chain was found in a study of T cell responses to AZD1222 COVID-19 vaccine. The CDR3 has 13 amino acids. V was clipped by 2 bases and J by 5 bases, with 10 bases between them. Germline loops: CDR1 SQVTM, CDR2 ANQGSEA. Profiling relied on immunoSEQ multiplex PCR, and the TCRdb table lists in-frame clones only, not all of them. This table has about 150,000 clones, more than 75% appearing once. Points on this clone: Its matching antigen is unknown.

Whole-study findings and limits: Only a handful of AZD1222 recipients were seropositive at baseline.

The material was peripheral blood, obtained on day 0 of AZD1222 vaccination. This rearrangement joins TRBV29-1 to TRBJ2-1; a weak D match, TRBD2 (6 bases). The sequence was obtained from an adult in good health. In DNA, the CDR3 is TGCAGCGTTGAAATATTAGCGGACAATGAGCAGTTCTTC. As protein: CSVEILADNEQFF.